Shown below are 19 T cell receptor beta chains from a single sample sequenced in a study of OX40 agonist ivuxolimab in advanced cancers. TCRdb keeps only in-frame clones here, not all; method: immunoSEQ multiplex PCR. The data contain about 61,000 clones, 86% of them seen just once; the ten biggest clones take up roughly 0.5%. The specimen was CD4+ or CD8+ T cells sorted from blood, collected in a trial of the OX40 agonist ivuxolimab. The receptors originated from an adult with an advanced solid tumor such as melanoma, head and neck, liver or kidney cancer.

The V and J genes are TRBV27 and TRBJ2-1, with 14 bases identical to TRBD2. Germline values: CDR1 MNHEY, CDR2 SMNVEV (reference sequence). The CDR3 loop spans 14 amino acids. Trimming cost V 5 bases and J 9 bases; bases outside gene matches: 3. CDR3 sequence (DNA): TGTGCCAGCAGTAAGGGACTAGCGGGAGTTGAGCAGTTCTTC. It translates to CASSKGLAGVEQFF.

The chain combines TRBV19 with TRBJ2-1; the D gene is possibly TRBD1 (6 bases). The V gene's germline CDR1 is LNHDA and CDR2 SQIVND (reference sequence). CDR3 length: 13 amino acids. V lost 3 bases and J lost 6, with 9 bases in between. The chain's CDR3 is CASSIKQGNEQFF. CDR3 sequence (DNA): TGTGCCAGTAGTATTAAACAGGGCAATGAGCAGTTCTTC. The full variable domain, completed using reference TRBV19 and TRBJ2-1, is DGGITQSPKYLFRKEGQNVTLSCEQNLNHDAMYWYRQDPGQGLRLIYYSQIVNDFQKGDIAEGYSVSREKKESFPLTVTSAQKNPTAFYLCASSIKQGNEQFFGPGTRLTVL.

The CDR3 nucleotides read TGTGCCAGCAGCCGACTAGCTGTACAGTTAAGGGGGAACAATGAGCAGTTCTTC. It codes for CASSRLAVQLRGNNEQFF. V usage is TRBV7-9 and J usage is TRBJ2-1; maybe TRBD2 (7 bases). The CDR3 totals 18 residues. The V gene's germline CDR1 is SEHNR and CDR2 FQNEAQ (reference sequence). Trimming cost V 5 bases and J 5 bases, with 25 bases left between them.

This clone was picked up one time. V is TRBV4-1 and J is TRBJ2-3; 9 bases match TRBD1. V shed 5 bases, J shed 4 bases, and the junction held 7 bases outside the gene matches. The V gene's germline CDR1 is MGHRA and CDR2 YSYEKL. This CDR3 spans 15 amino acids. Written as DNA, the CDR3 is TGCGCCAGCAGCTCATTGGACAGGGGTGCAGATACGCAGTATTTT. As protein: CASSSLDRGADTQYF.

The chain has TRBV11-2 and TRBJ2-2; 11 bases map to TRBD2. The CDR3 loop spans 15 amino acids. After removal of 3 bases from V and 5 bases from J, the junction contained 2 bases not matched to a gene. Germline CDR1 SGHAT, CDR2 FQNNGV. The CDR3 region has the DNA TGTGCCAGCAGCTTCAGACTAGCGGGGACCGGGGAGCTGTTTTTT. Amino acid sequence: CASSFRLAGTGELFF.

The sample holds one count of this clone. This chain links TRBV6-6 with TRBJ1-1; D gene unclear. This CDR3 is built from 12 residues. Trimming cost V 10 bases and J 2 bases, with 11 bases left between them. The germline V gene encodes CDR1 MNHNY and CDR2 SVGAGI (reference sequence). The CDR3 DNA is TGTGCCATTAAACGGGCAAACACTGAAGCTTTCTTT. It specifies CAIKRANTEAFF.

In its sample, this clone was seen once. The CDR3 DNA follows: TGCGCCAGCAGTCCGGACAGGGGAGGCGAGCAGTACTTC. Protein sequence: CASSPDRGGEQYF. This sequence joins TRBV5-1 and TRBJ2-7, with 9 bases matching TRBD1. CDR1 SGHRS and CDR2 YFSETQ come from the germline V gene. The CDR3 is made up of 13 amino acids. Trimming cost V 5 bases and J 6 bases; bases outside gene matches: 6.

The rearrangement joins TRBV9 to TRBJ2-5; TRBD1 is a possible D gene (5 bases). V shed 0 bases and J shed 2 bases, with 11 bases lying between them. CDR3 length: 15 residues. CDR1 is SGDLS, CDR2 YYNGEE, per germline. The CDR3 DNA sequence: TGTGCCAGCAGCGTAGGCAGGGCCCTACAAGAGACCCAGTACTTC. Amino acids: CASSVGRALQETQYF.

This CDR3 reads CASSHTSGTGTSYEQYF. As DNA, the CDR3 is TGTGCCAGCAGCCATACCTCCGGGACAGGCACCTCCTACGAGCAGTACTTC. This chain uses TRBV7-9 with TRBJ2-7, with 8 positions matching TRBD1. V gave up 5 bases and J gave up 0 bases; unmatched junction bases: 12. The germline V gene encodes CDR1 SEHNR and CDR2 FQNEAQ (reference sequence). CDR3 length: 17 amino acids.

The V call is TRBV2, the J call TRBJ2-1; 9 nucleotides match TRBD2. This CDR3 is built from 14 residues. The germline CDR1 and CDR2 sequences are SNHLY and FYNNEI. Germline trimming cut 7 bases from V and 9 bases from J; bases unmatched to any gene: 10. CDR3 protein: CASIAGGGPGEQFF. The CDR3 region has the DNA TGTGCCAGCATTGCGGGAGGGGGACCGGGTGAGCAGTTCTTC.

The CDR3 DNA reads TGTCCCATAGGGAACACCATATATTTT. Protein sequence: CPIGNTIYF. The chain joins TRBV11-2 to TRBJ1-3; D is ambiguous. The germline V gene encodes CDR1 SGHAT and CDR2 FQNNGV. This CDR3 spans 9 amino acids.

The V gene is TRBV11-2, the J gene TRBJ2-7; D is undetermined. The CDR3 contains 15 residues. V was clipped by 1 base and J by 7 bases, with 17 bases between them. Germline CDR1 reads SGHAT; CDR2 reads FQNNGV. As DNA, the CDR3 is TGTGCCAGCAGCTTAGCCATGTCAGGCGTGTGGGAGCAGTACTTC. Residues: CASSLAMSGVWEQYF.

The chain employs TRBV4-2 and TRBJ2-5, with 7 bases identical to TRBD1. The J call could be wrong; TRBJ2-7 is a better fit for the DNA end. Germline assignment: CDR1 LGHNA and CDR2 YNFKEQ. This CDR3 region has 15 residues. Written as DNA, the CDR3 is TGTGCCAGCAGCCAAGTGTCAGGGGGAGTCTTCGAGCAGTACTTC. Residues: CASSQVSGGVFEQYF.

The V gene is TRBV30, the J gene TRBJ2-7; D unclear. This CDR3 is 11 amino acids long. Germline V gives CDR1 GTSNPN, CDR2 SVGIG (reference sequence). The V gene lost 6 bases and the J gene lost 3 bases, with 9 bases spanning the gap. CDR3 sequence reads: CACAGGYEQYF. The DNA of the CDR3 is TGTGCCTGTGCCGGCGGCTACGAGCAGTACTTC.

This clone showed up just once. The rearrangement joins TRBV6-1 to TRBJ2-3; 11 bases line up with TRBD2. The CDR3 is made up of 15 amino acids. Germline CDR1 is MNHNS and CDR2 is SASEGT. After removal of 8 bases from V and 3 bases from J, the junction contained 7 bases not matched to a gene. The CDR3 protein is CASAPGLAETDTQYF. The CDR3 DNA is TGTGCCAGCGCCCCGGGACTAGCGGAGACAGATACGCAGTATTTT.

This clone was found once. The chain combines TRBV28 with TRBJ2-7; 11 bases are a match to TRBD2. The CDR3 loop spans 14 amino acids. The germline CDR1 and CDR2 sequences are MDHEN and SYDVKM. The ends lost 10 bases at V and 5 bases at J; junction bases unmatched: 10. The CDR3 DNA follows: TGTGCCACCAAAACCGAGACTAGCGGGAACGAGCAGTACTTC. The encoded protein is CATKTETSGNEQYF.

The CDR3 DNA reads TGTGCCAGCAGCTTAGGGTGGGGCGCGCAAAACATTCAGTACTTC. Its translation: CASSLGWGAQNIQYF. V gene TRBV7-2 combines with J gene TRBJ2-4, with D possibly TRBD1 on 5 matching bases. Trimming pared 1 base from V and 5 bases from J, leaving 12 bases between. This CDR3 region has 15 residues. Germline V lookup: CDR1 SGHTA, CDR2 FQGNSA.

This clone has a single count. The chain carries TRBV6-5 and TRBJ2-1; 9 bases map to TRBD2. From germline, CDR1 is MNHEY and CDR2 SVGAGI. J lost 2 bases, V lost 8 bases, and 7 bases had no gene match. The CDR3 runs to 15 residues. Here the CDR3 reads CASRRPSGAYNEQFF. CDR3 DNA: TGTGCCAGCCGGAGGCCTAGCGGGGCCTACAATGAGCAGTTCTTC.

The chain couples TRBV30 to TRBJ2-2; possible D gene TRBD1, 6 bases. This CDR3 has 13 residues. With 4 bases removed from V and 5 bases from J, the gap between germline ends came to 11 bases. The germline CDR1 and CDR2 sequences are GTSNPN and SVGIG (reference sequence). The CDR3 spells CAWNRGFTGELFF. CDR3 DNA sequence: TGTGCCTGGAATAGGGGGTTTACCGGGGAGCTGTTTTTT.